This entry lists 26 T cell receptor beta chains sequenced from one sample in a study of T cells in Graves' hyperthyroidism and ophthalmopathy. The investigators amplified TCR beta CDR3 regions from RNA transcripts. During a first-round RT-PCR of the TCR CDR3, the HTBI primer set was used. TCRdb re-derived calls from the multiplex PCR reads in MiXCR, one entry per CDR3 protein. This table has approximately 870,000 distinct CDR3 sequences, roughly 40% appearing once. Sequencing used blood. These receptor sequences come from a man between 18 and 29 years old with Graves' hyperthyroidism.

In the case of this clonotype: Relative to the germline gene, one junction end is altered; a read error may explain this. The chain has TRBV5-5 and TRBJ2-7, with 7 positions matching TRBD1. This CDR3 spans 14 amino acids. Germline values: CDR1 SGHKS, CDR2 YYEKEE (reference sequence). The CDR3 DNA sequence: TGTACCAGCAGAGAGGGGGCCAGCTCCTACGAGCAGTACTTC. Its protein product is CTSREGASSYEQYF.

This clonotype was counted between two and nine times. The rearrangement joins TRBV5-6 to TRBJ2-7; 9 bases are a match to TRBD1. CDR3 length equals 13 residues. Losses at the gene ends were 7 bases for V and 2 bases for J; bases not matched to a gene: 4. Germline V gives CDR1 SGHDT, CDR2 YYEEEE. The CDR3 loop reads CASRDRATYEQYF. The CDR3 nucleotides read TGTGCCAGCCGGGACAGGGCTACCTACGAGCAGTACTTC.

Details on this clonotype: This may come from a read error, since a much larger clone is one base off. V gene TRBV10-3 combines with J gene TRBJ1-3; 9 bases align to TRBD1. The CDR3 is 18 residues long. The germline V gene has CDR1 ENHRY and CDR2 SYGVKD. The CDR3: CAISESPTGTGFGNIIYF. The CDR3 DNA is TGTGCCATCAGTGAGTCCCCTACCGGGACAGGGTTCGGAAACATCATATATTTT.

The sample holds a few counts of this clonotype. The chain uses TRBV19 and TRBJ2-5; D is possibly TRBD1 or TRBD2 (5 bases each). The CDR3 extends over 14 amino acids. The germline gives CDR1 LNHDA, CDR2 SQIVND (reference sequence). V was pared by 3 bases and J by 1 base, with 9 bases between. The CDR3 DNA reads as TGTGCCAGTAGTATCCAGGGAGCCCAAGAGACCCAGTACTTC. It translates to CASSIQGAQETQYF.

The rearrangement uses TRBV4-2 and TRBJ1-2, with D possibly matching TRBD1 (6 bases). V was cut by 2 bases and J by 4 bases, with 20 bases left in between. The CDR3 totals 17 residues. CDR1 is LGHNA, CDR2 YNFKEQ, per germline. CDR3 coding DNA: TGTGCCAGCAGCCAAACAGCTCACGGGGGCTCGGGCTATGGCTACACCTTC. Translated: CASSQTAHGGSGYGYTF.

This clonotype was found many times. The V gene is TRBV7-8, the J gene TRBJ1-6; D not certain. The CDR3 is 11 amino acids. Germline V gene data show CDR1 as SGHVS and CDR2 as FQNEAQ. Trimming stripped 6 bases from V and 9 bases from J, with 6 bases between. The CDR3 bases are TGTGCCAGCAGTCATACTTCACCCCTCCACTTT. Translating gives CASSHTSPLHF.

CDR3 nucleotide sequence: TGCGCCAGCAGTGACGAGGGATTCTATGGCTACACCTTC. Residues: CASSDEGFYGYTF. The chain has TRBV10-2 and TRBJ1-2, with no clear D. This CDR3 is built from 13 residues. The V and J ends lost 3 bases and 4 bases respectively, with 9 bases between them. CDR1 WSHSY and CDR2 SAAADI come from the germline V gene.

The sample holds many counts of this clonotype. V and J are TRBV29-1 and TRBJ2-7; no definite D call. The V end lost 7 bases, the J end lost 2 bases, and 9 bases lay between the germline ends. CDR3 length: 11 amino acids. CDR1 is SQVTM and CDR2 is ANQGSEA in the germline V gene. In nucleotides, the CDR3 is TGCAGCGCCCTATCCGCCTACGAGCAGTACTTC. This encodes CSALSAYEQYF.

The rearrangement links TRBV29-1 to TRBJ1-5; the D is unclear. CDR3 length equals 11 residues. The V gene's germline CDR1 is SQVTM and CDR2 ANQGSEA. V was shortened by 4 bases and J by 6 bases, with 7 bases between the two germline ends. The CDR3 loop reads CSVAGGQPQHF. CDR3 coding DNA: TGCAGCGTTGCCGGTGGTCAGCCCCAGCATTTT.

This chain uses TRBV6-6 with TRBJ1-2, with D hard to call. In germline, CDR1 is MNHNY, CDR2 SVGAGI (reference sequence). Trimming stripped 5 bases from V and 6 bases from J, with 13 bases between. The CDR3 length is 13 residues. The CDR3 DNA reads TGTGCCAGCAGTCTGGACGGGGTCAATGGCTACACCTTC. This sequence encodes CASSLDGVNGYTF.

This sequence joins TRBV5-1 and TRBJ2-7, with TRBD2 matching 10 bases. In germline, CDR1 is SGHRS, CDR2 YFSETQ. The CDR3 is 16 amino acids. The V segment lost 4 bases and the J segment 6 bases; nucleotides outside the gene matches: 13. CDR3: CASSQEPSGSSLEQYF. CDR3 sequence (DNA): TGCGCCAGCAGCCAAGAGCCTAGCGGGAGTTCCCTCGAGCAGTACTTC.

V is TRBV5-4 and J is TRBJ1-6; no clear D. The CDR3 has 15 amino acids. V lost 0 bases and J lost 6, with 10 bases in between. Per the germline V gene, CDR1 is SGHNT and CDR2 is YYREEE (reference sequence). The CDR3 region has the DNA TGTGCCAGCAGCTTGGGTACCGGAGTTAATTCACCCCTCCACTTT. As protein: CASSLGTGVNSPLHF.

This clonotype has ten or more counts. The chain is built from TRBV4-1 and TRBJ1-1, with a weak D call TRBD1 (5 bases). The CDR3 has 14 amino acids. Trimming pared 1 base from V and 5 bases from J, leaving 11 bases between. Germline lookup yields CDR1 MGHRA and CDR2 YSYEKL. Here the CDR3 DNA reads TGCGCCAGCAGCCAAGGGCAGGGAGGGACTGAAGCTTTCTTT. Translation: CASSQGQGGTEAFF.

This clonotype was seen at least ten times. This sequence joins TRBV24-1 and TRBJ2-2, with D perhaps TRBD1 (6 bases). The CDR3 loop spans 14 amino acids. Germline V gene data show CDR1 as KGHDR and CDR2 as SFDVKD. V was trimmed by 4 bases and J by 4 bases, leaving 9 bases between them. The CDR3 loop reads CATSETGSTGELFF. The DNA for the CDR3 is TGTGCCACCAGTGAAACAGGGAGCACCGGGGAGCTGTTTTTT.

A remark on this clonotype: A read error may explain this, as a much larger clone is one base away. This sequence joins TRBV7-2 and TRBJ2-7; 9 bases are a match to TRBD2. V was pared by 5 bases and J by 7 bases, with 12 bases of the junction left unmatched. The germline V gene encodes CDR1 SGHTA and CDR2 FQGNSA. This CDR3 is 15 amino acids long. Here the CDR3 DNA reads TGTGCCAGCAGCCCAAGGGGCGGGAGGGTACGTGAGCAGTACTTC. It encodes CASSPRGGRVREQYF.

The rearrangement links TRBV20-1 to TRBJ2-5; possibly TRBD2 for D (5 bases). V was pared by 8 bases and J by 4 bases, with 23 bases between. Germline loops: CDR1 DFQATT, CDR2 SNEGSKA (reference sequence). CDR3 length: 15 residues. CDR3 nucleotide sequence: TGCAGTACTACAATAGCGCATGGCAGGCGAGAGACCCAGTACTTC. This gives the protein CSTTIAHGRRETQYF.

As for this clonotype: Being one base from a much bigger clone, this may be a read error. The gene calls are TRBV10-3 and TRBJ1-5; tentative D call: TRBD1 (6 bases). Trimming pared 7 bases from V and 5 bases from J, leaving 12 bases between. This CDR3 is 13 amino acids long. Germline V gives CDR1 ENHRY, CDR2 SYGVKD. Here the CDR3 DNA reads TGTGCCATCAAGGTACAGGGCGATCAGCCCCAGCATTTT. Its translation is CAIKVQGDQPQHF.

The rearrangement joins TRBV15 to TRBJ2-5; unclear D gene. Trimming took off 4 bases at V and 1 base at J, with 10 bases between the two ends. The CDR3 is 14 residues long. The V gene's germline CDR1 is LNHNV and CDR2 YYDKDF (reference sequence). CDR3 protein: CATSTNPPQETQYF. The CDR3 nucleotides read TGTGCCACCAGCACAAACCCACCCCAAGAGACCCAGTACTTC.

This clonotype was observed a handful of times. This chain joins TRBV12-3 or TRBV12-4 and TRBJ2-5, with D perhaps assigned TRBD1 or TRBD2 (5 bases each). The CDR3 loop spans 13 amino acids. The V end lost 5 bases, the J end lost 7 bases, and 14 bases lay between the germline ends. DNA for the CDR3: TGTGCCAGCAGTCCCGGGGACGTAGGGACCCAGTACTTC. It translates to CASSPGDVGTQYF.

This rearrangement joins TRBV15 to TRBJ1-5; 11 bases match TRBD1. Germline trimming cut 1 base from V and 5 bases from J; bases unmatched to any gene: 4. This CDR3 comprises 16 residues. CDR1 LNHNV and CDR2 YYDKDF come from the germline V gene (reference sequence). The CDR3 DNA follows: TGTGCCACCAGCAGAGCCGGGACAGGGGGATATCAGCCCCAGCATTTT. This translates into CATSRAGTGGYQPQHF.

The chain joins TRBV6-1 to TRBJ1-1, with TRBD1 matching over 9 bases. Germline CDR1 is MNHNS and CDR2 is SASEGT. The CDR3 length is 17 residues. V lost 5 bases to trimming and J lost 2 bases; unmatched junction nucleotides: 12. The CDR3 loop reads CASSHADRGGRNTEAFF. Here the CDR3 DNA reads TGTGCCAGCAGTCACGCGGACAGGGGCGGTCGTAACACTGAAGCTTTCTTT.

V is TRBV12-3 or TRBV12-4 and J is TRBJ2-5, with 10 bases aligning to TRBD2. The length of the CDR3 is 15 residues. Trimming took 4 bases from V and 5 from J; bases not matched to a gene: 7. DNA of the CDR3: TGTGCCAGCAGTTCAACACTAGCGGGGTTGGAGACCCAGTACTTC. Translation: CASSSTLAGLETQYF.

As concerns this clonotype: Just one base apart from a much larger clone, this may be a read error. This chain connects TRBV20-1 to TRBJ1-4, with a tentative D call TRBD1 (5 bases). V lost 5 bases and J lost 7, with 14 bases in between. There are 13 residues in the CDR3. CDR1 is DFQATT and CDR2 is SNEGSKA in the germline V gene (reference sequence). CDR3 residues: CSAADGGSEKLFF. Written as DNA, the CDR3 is TGCAGTGCTGCCGACGGGGGTAGTGAAAAACTGTTTTTT.

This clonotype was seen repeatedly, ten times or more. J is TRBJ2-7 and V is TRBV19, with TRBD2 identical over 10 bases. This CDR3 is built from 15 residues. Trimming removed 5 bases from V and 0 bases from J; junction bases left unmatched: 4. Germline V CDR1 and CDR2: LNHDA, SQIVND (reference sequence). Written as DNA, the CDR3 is TGTGCCAGTAGTCCGGGACTAGCGAGCTCCTACGAGCAGTACTTC. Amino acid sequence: CASSPGLASSYEQYF. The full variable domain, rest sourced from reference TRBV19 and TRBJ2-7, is DGGITQSPKYLFRKEGQNVTLSCEQNLNHDAMYWYRQDPGQGLRLIYYSQIVNDFQKGDIAEGYSVSREKKESFPLTVTSAQKNPTAFYLCASSPGLASSYEQYFGPGTRLTVT.

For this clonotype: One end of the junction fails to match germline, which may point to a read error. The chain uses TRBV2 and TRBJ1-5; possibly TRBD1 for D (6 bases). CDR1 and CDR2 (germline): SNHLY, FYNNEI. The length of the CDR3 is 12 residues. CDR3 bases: TGTGCCAGCAGTGAAACAGGGTTACACGGGGATTTT. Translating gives CASSETGLHGDF.

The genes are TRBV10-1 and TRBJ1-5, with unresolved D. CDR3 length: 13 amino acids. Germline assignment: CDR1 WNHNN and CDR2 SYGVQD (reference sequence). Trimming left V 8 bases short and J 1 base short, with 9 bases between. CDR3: CASLGGSNQPQHF. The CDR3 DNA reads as TGCGCCAGCTTAGGCGGAAGCAATCAGCCCCAGCATTTT.